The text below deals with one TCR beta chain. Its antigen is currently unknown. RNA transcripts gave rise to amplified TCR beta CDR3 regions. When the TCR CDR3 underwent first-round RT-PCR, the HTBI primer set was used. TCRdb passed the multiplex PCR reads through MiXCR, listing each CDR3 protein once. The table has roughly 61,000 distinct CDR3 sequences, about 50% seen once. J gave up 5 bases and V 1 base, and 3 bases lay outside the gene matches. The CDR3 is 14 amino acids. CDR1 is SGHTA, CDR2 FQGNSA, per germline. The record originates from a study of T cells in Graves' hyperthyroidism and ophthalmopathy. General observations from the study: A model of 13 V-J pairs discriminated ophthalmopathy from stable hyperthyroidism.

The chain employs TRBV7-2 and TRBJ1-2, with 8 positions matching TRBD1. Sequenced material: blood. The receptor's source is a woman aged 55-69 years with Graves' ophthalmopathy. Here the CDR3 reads CASSLVWTGYGYTF. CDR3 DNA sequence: TGTGCCAGCAGCTTAGTTTGGACAGGGTATGGCTACACCTTC.